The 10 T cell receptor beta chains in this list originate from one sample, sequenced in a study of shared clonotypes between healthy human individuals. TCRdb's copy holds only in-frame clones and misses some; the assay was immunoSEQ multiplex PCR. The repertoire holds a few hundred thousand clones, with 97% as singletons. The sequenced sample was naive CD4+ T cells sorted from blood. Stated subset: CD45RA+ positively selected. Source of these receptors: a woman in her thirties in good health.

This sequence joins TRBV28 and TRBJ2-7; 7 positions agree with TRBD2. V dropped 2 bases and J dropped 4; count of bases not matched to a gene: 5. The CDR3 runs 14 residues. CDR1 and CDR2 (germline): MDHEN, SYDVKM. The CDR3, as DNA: TGTGCCAGCAGTTTAGACCGGGAGGATTACGAGCAGTACTTC. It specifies CASSLDREDYEQYF. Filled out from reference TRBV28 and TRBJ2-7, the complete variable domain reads DVKVTQSSRYLVKRTGEKVFLECVQDMDHENMFWYRQDPGLGLRLIYFSYDVKMKEKGDIPEGYSVSREKKERFSLILESASTNQTSMYLCASSLDREDYEQYFGPGTRLTVT.

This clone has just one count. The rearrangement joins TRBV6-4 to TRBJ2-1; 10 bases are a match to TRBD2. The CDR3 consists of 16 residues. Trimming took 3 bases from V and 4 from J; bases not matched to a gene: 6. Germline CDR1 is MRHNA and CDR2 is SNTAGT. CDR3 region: CASSEFSGRLYNEQFF. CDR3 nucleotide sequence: TGTGCCAGCAGTGAGTTTAGCGGGAGGCTTTACAATGAGCAGTTCTTC.

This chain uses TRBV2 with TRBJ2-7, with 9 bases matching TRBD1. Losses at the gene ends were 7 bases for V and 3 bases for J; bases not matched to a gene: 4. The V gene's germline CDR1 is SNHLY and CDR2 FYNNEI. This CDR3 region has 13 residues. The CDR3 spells CASNRDRVYEQYF. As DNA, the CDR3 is TGTGCCAGCAATCGGGACAGGGTCTACGAGCAGTACTTC.

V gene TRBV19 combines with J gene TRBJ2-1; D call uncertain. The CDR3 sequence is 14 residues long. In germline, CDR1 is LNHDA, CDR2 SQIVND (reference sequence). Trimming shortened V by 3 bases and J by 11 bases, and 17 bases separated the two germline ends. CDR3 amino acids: CASSMPHVRKQQFF. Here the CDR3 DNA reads TGTGCCAGTAGTATGCCGCATGTACGAAAGCAGCAGTTCTTC.

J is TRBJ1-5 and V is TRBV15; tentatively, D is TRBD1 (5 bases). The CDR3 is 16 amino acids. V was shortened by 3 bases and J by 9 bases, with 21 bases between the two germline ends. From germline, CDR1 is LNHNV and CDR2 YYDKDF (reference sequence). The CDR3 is CATSSIGGLPGGPQHF. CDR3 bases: TGTGCCACCAGCAGTATCGGAGGGCTACCGGGGGGGCCCCAGCATTTT.

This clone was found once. In DNA form, the CDR3 reads TGTGCAGGCGGCAGCTCCTACGAGCAGTACTTC. It translates to CAGGSSYEQYF. The chain employs TRBV30 and TRBJ2-7; D unresolved. Per germline, CDR1 GTSNPN and CDR2 SVGIG (reference sequence). This CDR3 contains 11 residues.

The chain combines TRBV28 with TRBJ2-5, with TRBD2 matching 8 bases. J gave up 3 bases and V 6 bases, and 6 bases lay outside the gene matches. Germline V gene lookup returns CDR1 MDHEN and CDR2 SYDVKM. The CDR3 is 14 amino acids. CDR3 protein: CASSPTSAEETQYF. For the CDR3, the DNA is TGTGCCAGCAGCCCGACTAGCGCAGAAGAGACCCAGTACTTC.

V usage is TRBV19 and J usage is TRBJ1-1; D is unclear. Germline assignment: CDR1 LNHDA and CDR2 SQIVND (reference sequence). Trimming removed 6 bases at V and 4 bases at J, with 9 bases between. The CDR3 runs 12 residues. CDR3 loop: CASRGRSTEAFF. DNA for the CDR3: TGTGCCAGTAGAGGGAGGAGCACTGAAGCTTTCTTT.

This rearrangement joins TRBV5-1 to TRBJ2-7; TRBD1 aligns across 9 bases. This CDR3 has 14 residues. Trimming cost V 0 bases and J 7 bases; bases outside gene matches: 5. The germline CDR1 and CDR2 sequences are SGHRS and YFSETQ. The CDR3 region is CASSLGTGAREQYF. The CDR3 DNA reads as TGCGCCAGCAGCTTGGGGACAGGGGCCCGGGAGCAGTACTTC.

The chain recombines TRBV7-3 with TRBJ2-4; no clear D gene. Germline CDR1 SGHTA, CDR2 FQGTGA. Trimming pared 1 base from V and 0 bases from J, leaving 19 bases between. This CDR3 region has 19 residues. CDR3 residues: CASSLMPLGSSVAKNIQYF. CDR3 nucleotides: TGTGCCAGCAGCTTAATGCCCCTCGGCTCCTCGGTAGCCAAAAACATTCAGTACTTC.